This T cell receptor (beta chain) is drawn from a study of cytomegalovirus exposure and HLA in healthy donors. At the level of the study: Caucasian-associated ancestry cluster membership applied to approximately 84% of around 400 genotyped donors.

The primer mix had 60 Vbeta and 13 Jbeta primers. The data were produced by immunoSEQ multiplex PCR, yet TCRdb's version contains in-frame clones alone and is incomplete. The repertoire holds roughly 160,000 clones, about three quarters seen once, with 11% to 15% in the top ten. The ends lost 2 bases at V and 8 bases at J; junction bases unmatched: 4. The CDR3 is made up of 14 amino acids. Germline V gives CDR1 SGHNT, CDR2 YYREEE (reference sequence). The gene calls are TRBV5-4 and TRBJ1-6; 7 bases agree with TRBD1. The sequence came from a man aged 50 or older in good health and CMV-seropositive. Sample: PBMCs. The CDR3 sequence is CASSFNRGDSPLHF. CDR3 bases: TGTGCCAGCAGCTTTAACAGGGGAGATTCACCCCTCCACTTT.